The sequence of this T cell receptor (beta chain) was determined in a study of T cell responses to AZD1222 COVID-19 vaccine. Whole-study context: The study pooled second doses at about 4 or about 12 weeks.

The CDR3 is 16 amino acids. Trimming removed 2 bases at V and 7 bases at J, with 18 bases between. The germline V gene encodes CDR1 SNHLY and CDR2 FYNNEI. Notes on the study in general: The breadth and depth of Spike-specific TCRs increased once two AZD1222 doses had been given. CD4 TCRs associated with vaccination spanned spike, dominating at 160-218 and 743-854. Repertoires in all cases were sampled only once the peak T cell response had passed.

Some clones are missing from TCRdb's copy, which holds only in-frame ones; the method was immunoSEQ multiplex PCR. The sample comprises about 100,000 clones, 75% to 90% of which are singletons, and around 20% rests with the top ten. Worth noting for this clone: The antigen remains unidentified.

This chain connects TRBV2 to TRBJ2-1, with unresolved D. The origin of this receptor is an adult in good health. The starting material was peripheral blood, obtained on day 0 of AZD1222 vaccination. The CDR3 DNA is TGTGCCAGCAGTGAAAATGGACGTAGAAGTCGAAATGAGCAGTTCTTC. As protein: CASSENGRRSRNEQFF.